This T cell receptor (beta chain) was sequenced for a study of T cell responses to AZD1222 COVID-19 vaccine (dated by TCRdb to the early 2020s). With respect to the entire study: AZD1222 recipients given second doses at about 4 weeks or at about 12 weeks were pooled, since spike-specific TCR depth and breadth were not found to differ between the two schedules. TCR sequencing was performed for 230 to 250 trial participants, of whom some 200 were given two doses of AZD1222 and approximately 26 were given two doses of MenACWY control vaccine. Trial participants were enrolled by age into 18-55, 56-69 and 70-plus year subgroups, with approximately 150, 30 and 60 TCR-sequenced participants respectively.

Here is what the overall study found, with its caveats: In the small 56-69-year group, the increase in depth fell short of significance, most likely because of low power. Spike-specific TCR breadth and depth rose significantly after two AZD1222 doses compared with day 0 and with MenACWY recipients. Because no samples from the day 14 peak response were available, repertoires could be characterized only after the peak T cell response. The vaccine-associated CD4 TCRs covered the entire spike protein, and the dominant responses fell in regions 160-218 and 743-854. Reportedly, almost half of the unique spike-specific TCRs recognized epitopes lying outside the regions that are mutated in the B.1.351 and B.1.1.7 variants. Participants were mostly white British, with more females than males. The authors suggested clonal diversity may have been underestimated. Conclusions about previously exposed vaccinees are limited because only six or seven AZD1222 recipients were SARS-CoV-2 seropositive at baseline.

The germline V gene encodes CDR1 SGHAT and CDR2 FQNNGV. The CDR3 sequence holds 13 residues, the cysteine and phenylalanine included. The entry retains the CDR3 DNA only, 39 bases that are in frame from base 1. Trimming at the junction amounts to 6 bases on V and 1 base on J, and the germline ends lie 9 bases apart. According to the study, the label for this sample's time point signals: baseline before first vaccination. Samples from vaccinated people were obtained from the UK trials COV001 and COV002, which included a single-blind randomized controlled phase 2/3 trial of AZD1222 (ChAdOx1 nCoV-19) in healthy adults. For TCRbeta chain sequencing, PBMC samples were collected from trial participants at day 0 and at day 28 after the second dose. The CDR3 regions of human TCRbeta chains were analyzed by immunosequencing. Concerning the study's data processing: Repertoire TCRs were checked for matches against a reference library of SARS-CoV-2-specific TCRs that had been generated using the MIRA antigen-specificity platform. Breadth was defined as the fraction of unique TCRs that were SARS-CoV-2-associated, and depth was defined as the fraction of total T cells that were SARS-CoV-2-associated. Using the MIRA data, every spike-specific TCR was mapped to the spike region that the TCR reacted to and assigned to either a CD4 or a CD8 class. Log10-transformed breadth and depth values were compared by one-way ANOVA with Sidak's multiple comparisons tests. Here the immuneACCESS table is served through TCRdb, limited to in-frame sequences with V and J called. Missing clones are a known gap in these copies; in checked studies unresolved V genes cover under half, and the rest lacks a known reason. V, J and clone size were drawn from that table, and D and trimming were deduced from the DNA. The sample table lists 65,000 to 85,000 clones, about 85% of them with a count of one. About 13% of the sample is in the top ten clones.

In regard to this clone: Its antigen is not yet known. Base-call qualities are not available, and no considerably larger clone is one nucleotide away.

The sequenced sample was peripheral blood, obtained on day 0 of AZD1222 vaccination. The receptor comes from an adult in good health. Rearrangement joined TRBV11-2 to TRBJ1-1; matching of 5 bases hints at TRBD1 as the D gene. The nucleotide sequence is given as TGTGCCAGCAGTACACAGGCGAACACTGAAGCTTTCTTT. Translation gives CASSTQANTEAFF.